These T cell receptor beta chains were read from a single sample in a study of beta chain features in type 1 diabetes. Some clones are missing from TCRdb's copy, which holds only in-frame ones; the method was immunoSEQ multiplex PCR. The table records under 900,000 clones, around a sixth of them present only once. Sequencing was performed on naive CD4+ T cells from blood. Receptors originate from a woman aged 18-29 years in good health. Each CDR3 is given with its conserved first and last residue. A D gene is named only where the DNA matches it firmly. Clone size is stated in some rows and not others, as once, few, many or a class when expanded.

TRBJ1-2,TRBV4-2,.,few,TGTGCCAGCAGCTTGGGTCTTGCAGGGCTGGTCTATGGCTACACCTTC,CASSLGLAGLVYGYTF
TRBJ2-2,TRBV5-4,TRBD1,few,TGTGCCAGCAGCTTTGGACAGGCGACTGCGAACACCGGGGAGCTGTTTTTT,CASSFGQATANTGELFF
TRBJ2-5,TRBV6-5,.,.,TGTGCCAGCAGTTACGCCACAGCGCAAGAGACCCAGTACTTC,CASSYATAQETQYF
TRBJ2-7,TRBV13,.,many,TGTGCCAGCAGCTCTCTGCCGTACGAGCAGTACTTC,CASSSLPYEQYF
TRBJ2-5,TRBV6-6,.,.,TGTGCCAGCAGCCCGACAGAGACCCAAGAGACCCAGTACTTC,CASSPTETQETQYF
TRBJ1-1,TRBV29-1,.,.,TGCAGCGTTTCCAAGTTGATGAACACTGAAGCTTTCTTT,CSVSKLMNTEAFF
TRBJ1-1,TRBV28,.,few,TGTGCCAGCTCGGGGGACACTGAAGCTTTCTTT,CASSGDTEAFF
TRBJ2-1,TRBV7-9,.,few,TGTGCCAGCAGCTTTCAGTTGGACTACGATGAGCAGTTCTTC,CASSFQLDYDEQFF
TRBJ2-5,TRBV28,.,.,TGTGCCAGCAGTTTGCCCGGAGGGCGAGAGACCCAGTACTTC,CASSLPGGRETQYF
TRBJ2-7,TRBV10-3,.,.,TGTGCCATCAACGGTGGAATCCCCGACTACGAGCAGTACTTC,CAINGGIPDYEQYF
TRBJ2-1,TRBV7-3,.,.,TGTGCCAGCAGCTTGGGCCCAATCTCCTACAATGAGCAGTTCTTC,CASSLGPISYNEQFF
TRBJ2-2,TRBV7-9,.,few,TGTGCCAGCACCTTGCAGGCCGGCACCGGGGAGCTGTTTTTT,CASTLQAGTGELFF
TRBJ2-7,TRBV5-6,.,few,TGTGCCAGCAGCTTGGCCCCGGGACCATCCTACGAGCAGTACTTC,CASSLAPGPSYEQYF
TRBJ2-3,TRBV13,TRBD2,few,TGTGCCAGCAGCTACCATAGCGGGGGCATAGCGGGAGGGCCGGCAGATACGCAGTATTTT,CASSYHSGGIAGGPADTQYF
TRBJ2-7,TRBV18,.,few,TGTGCCAGCTCACCACGGGAGACTAGTGCCCACGAGCAGTACTTC,CASSPRETSAHEQYF
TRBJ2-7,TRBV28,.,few,TGTGCCAGCAGTTTAACCGCTGCCTACGAGCAGTACTTC,CASSLTAAYEQYF
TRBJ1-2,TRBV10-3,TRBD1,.,TGTGCCATCAGTGATGACAGGGCAGCCCGTGGCTACACCTTC,CAISDDRAARGYTF
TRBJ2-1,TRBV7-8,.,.,TGTGCCAGCAGCTTAGCGTCTCGGGGCGGCTCCTACAATGAGCAGTTCTTC,CASSLASRGGSYNEQFF
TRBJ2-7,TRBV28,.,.,TGTGCCAGCCTAGGTACCTACGAGCAGTACTTC,CASLGTYEQYF
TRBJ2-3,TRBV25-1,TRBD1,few,TGTGCCAGCAGTGAAGGGGGACAGGGTTCGGATACGCAGTATTTT,CASSEGGQGSDTQYF
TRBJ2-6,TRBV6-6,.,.,TGTGCCAGCCAGAAGTCTGGGGCCAACGTCCTGACTTTC,CASQKSGANVLTF
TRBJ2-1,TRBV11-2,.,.,TGTGCCAGCAGCCCGGGACTTAACAATGAGCAGTTCTTC,CASSPGLNNEQFF
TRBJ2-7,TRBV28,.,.,TGTGCCAGCAGTTTAGGGTTCGGGAACGAGCAGTACTTC,CASSLGFGNEQYF
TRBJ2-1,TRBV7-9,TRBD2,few,TGTGCCAGCAGCCCGGGACTAAGCCCCTACAATGAGCAGTTCTTC,CASSPGLSPYNEQFF
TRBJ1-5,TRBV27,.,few,TGTGCCAGCAAACTGACCCGCAACAATCAGCCCCAGCATTTT,CASKLTRNNQPQHF
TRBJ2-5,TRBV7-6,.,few,TGTGCCAGCAGCTTAATGGGCTGGGCCCAGTACTTC,CASSLMGWAQYF
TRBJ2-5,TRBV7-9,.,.,TGTGCCAGCAGCCCTTGGGACACGATACAAGAGACCCAGTACTTC,CASSPWDTIQETQYF
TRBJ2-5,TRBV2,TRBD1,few,TGTGCCAGCAGCCTACAGGGGGCAGAGACCCAGTACTTC,CASSLQGAETQYF
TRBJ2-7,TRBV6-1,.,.,TGTGCCAGCCACTACCCTACAACCCCTTACGAGCAGTACTTC,CASHYPTTPYEQYF
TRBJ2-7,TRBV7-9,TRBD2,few,TGTGCCAGCAGCGCTAGCGGGAGTAGCTCCGAGCAGTACTTC,CASSASGSSSEQYF
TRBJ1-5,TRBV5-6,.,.,TGTGCCAGCAGCCAGCAGGGCCATAGCAATCAGCCCCAGCATTTT,CASSQQGHSNQPQHF
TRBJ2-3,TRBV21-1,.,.,TGTGCCAGCAGCGTTCAGGGCTCTAGCACAGATACGCAGTATTTT,CASSVQGSSTDTQYF
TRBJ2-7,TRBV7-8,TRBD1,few,TGTGCCAGCAGTAAAACCGGACAGGGAGCCTACGAGCAGTACTTC,CASSKTGQGAYEQYF
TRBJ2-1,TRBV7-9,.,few,TGTGCCAGCAGCTTAGCACAACCCTTGGGCGGGGCCTACAATGAGCAGTTCTTC,CASSLAQPLGGAYNEQFF
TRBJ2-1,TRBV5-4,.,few,TGTGCCAGCAGCTTGATTTCAGGCTACAATGAGCAGTTCTTC,CASSLISGYNEQFF
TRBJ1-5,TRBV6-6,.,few,TGTGCCAGCAGTAAAAATCAGCCCCAGCATTTT,CASSKNQPQHF
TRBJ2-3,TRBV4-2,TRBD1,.,TGTGCCAGCAGCCAAGCGGACAGGGGGGCGGATACGCAGTATTTT,CASSQADRGADTQYF
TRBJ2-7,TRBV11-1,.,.,TGTGCCAGCAGCTTACATAGTCGTGAGCAGTACTTC,CASSLHSREQYF
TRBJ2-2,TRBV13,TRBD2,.,TGTGCCAGCATCCTAGGGGAGGGAAGGAACACCGGGGAGCTGTTTTTT,CASILGEGRNTGELFF
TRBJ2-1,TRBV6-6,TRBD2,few,TGTGCCAGCAGCTACTCGGGGCAGCGGGAGTTCAATGAGCAGTTCTTC,CASSYSGQREFNEQFF
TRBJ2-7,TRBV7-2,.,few,TGTGCCAGCAGCCTTACTACAGGGATCTACGAGCAGTACTTC,CASSLTTGIYEQYF
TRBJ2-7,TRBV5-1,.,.,TGCGCCAGCAGCTTGGAATGGTCAGGGAGAACCTACGAGCAGTACTTC,CASSLEWSGRTYEQYF
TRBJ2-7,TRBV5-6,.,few,TGTGCCAGCAGCAGCTTCAAGGAGAGGCACTCCTACGAGCAGTACTTC,CASSSFKERHSYEQYF
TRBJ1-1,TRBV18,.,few,TGTGCCAGCTCACCGGGACTAACGGGGACTGAAGCTTTCTTT,CASSPGLTGTEAFF
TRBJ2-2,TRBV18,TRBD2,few,TGTGCCAGCTCACCACCGGGTCTAGCGGCGAACACCGGGGAGCTGTTTTTT,CASSPPGLAANTGELFF
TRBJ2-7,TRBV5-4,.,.,TGTGCCAGCAGCTTGTTCAGCTACGAGCAGTACTTC,CASSLFSYEQYF
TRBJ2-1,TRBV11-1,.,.,TGTGCCAGCAGCCAAGAAACAGCAGGCGATGAGCAGTTCTTC,CASSQETAGDEQFF
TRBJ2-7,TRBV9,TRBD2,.,TGTGCCAGCAGCGTAGGTCTAGCGGGAAGGAGCGAGCAGTACTTC,CASSVGLAGRSEQYF
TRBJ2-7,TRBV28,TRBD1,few,TGTGCCAGCAGTTCCGGGACAGGGATTTACGAGCAGTACTTC,CASSSGTGIYEQYF
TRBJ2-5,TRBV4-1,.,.,TGCGCCAGCAGCCCCACCAGCTCCGGAAGGGAGACCCAGTACTTC,CASSPTSSGRETQYF
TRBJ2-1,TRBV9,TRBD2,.,TGTGCCAGCAGCGTGAGAGGACTAGCGGGAGTTAATGAGCAGTTCTTC,CASSVRGLAGVNEQFF
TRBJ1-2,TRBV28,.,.,TGTGCCAGCAGTTTAACAGGACGCTTAGGCTACACCTTC,CASSLTGRLGYTF
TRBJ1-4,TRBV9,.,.,TGTGCCAGCAGCGTAGCTGGGACAAGAAATGAAAAACTGTTTTTT,CASSVAGTRNEKLFF